The source of this TCR beta chain is a study of identifying expanded T cells in peripheral blood. Assay: immunoSEQ multiplex PCR; the TCRdb copy retains only in-frame clones and omits some. The data show around 120,000 clones, about 86% seen once. Collection occurred without any documented infections or immune events in donors. Notes on the study in general: Variance in clone template counts between approximately two-week samples significantly increased with total template count across all healthy donors. Differentially abundant clones: around 1.2 between replicates, about 15 at 2 to 3 weeks, under 25 at four.

This CDR3 has 15 amino acids. The ends were cut back, 2 bases at V and 2 bases at J, with 12 bases in the middle. Germline V gene lookup returns CDR1 SGDLS and CDR2 YYNGEE. This clone came up once. Its antigen is unknown. This TCR derives from a person between 18 and 70 years old in good health. The chain has TRBV9 and TRBJ2-3; a weak D match, TRBD2 (6 bases). Input material: blood. CDR3 loop: CASSVGLHNTDTQYF. The CDR3 nucleotides read TGTGCCAGCAGCGTGGGACTCCATAACACAGATACGCAGTATTTT.